Given below is one TCR beta chain in context. What antigen it recognizes has not been identified. No base quality values were provided; no much bigger clone lies one nucleotide off. This record comes from a study of control samples from healthy donors and cancer patients (dated by TCRdb to 2019 to 2021). The protocol used for the library was the immunoSEQ multiplex PCR assay. The clones in this table, taken by TCRdb from immuneACCESS, are in-frame only. Not every clone is retained; where verified, under half of the shortfall comes from an unresolved V gene, and the cause of the rest is unknown. The sample contains about 120,000 clones, roughly 89% of them found a single time. The ten largest clones represent about 12% of the sample. CDR1 and CDR2 are read off the germline V gene as SGDLS and YYNGEE. Including cysteine and phenylalanine, the CDR3 has 13 amino acids. Here the CDR3 DNA is all that survives: 39 bases in frame from base 1. The V end loses 4 bases and the J end loses 3 bases, and a stretch of 10 bases separates them.

Here the chain combines TRBV9 and TRBJ1-2; the D gene is perhaps TRBD1, on 5 matching bases. This TCR derives from a man aged 30 to 39 in good health. The sample taken for sequencing was blood. For the CDR3, the sequence is CASSPGTDYGYTF. Read as DNA, the sequence is TGTGCCAGCAGCCCGGGGACGGACTATGGCTACACCTTC.